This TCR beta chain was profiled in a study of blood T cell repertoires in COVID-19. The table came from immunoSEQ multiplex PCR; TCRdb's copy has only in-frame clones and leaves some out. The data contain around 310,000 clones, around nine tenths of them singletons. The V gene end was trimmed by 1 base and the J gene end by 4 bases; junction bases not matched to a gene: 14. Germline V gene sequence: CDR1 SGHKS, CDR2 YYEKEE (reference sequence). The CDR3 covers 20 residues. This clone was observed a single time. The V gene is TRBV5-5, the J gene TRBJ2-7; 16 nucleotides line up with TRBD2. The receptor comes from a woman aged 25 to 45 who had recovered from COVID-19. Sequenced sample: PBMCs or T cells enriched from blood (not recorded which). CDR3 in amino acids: CASSLISGGLAGGPLYEQYF. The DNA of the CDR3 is TGTGCCAGCAGCTTGATATCTGGGGGACTAGCGGGAGGGCCTTTATACGAGCAGTACTTC. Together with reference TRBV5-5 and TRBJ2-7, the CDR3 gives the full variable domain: DAGVTQSPTHLIKTRGQQVTLRCSPISGHKSVSWYQQVLGQGPQFIFQYYEKEERGRGNFPDRFSARQFPNYSSELNVNALLLGDSALYLCASSLISGGLAGGPLYEQYFGPGTRLTVT.